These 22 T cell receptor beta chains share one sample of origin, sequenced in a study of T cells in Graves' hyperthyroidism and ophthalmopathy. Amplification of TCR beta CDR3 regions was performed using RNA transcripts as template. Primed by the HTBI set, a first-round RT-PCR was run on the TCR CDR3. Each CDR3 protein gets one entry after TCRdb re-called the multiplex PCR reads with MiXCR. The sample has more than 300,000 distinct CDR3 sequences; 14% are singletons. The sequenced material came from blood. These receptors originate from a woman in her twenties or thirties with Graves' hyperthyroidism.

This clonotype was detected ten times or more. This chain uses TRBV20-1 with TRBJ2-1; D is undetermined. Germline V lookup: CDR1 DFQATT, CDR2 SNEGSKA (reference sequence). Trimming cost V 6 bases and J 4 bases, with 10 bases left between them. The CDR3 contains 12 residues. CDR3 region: CSADSTYNEQFF. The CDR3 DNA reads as TGCAGTGCCGATTCCACTTACAATGAGCAGTTCTTC.

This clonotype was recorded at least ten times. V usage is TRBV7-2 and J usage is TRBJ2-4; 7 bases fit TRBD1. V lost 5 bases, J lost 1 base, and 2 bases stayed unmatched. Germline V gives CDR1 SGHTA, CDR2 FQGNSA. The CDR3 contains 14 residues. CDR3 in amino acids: CASSVQGAKNIQYF. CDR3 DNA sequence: TGTGCCAGCAGCGTACAGGGGGCCAAAAACATTCAGTACTTC. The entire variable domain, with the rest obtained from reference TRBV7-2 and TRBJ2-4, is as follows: GAGVSQSPSNKVTEKGKDVELRCDPISGHTALYWYRQSLGQGLEFLIYFQGNSAPDKSGLPSDRFSAERTGGSVSTLTIQRTQQEDSAVYLCASSVQGAKNIQYFGAGTRLSVL.

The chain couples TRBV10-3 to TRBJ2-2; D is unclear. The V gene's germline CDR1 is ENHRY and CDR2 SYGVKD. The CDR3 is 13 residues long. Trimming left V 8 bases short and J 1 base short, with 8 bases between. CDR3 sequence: CAIGPLNTGELFF. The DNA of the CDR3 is TGTGCCATCGGGCCCCTGAACACCGGGGAGCTGTTTTTT.

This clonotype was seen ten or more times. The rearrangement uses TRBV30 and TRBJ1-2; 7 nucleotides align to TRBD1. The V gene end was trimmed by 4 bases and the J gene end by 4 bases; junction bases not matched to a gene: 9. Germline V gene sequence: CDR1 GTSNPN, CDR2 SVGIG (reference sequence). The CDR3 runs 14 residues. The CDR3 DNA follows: TGTGCCTGGAAAGCAGGGGGATTGGGCTATGGCTACACCTTC. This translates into CAWKAGGLGYGYTF.

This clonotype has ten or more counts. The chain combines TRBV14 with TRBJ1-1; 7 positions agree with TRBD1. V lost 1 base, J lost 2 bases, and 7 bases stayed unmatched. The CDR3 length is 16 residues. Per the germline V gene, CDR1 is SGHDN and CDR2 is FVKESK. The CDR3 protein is CASSQVTGTANTEAFF. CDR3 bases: TGTGCCAGCAGCCAAGTCACCGGGACAGCCAACACTGAAGCTTTCTTT.

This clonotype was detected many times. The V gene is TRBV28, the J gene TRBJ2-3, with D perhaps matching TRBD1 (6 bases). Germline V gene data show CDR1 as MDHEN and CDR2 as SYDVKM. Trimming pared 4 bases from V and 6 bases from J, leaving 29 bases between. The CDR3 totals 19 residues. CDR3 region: CASSSPTPQGPAKWDTQYF. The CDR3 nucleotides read TGTGCCAGCAGTTCCCCCACCCCACAGGGACCAGCGAAGTGGGATACGCAGTATTTT.

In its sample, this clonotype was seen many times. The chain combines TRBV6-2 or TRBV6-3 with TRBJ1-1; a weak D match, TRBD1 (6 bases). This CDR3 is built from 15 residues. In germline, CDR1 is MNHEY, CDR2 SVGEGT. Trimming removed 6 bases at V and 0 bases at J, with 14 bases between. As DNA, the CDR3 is TGTGCCAGCAGACGACGGGGGCTGATGAACACTGAAGCTTTCTTT. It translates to CASRRRGLMNTEAFF.

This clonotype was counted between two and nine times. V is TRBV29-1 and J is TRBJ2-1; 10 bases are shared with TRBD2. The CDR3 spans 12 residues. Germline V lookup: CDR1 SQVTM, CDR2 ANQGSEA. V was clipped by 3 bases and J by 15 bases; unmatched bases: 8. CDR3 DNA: TGCAGCGTTGAGGCTAGCGGGAGTCAGGCGTTCTTC. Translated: CSVEASGSQAFF.

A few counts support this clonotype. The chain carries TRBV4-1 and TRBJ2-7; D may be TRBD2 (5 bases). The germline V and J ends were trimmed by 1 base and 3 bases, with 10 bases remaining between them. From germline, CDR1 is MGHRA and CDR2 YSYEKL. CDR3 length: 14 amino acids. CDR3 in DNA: TGCGCCAGCAGCCAAGGGACTCCTCACTACGAGCAGTACTTC. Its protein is CASSQGTPHYEQYF.

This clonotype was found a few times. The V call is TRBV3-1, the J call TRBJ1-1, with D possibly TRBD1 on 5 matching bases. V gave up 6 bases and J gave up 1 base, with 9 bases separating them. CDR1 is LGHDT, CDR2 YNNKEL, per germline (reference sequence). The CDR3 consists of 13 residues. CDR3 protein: CASSRGENTEAFF. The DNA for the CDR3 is TGTGCCAGCAGTCGGGGGGAGAACACTGAAGCTTTCTTT.

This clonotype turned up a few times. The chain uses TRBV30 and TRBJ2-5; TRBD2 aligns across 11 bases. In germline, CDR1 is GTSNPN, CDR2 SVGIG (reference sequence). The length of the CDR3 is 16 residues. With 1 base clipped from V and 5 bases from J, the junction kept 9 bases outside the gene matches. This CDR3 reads CAWSAGLADSSETQYF. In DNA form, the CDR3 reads TGTGCCTGGAGTGCGGGACTAGCGGATTCGTCGGAGACCCAGTACTTC.

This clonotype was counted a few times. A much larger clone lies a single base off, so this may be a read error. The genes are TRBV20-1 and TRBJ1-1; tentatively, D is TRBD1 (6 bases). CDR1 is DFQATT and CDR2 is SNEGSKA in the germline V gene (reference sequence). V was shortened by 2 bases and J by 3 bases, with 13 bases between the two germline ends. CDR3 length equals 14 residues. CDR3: CSARSQGWDTEAFF. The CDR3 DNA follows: TGCAGTGCTAGATCGCAGGGGTGGGACACTGAAGCTTTCTTT.

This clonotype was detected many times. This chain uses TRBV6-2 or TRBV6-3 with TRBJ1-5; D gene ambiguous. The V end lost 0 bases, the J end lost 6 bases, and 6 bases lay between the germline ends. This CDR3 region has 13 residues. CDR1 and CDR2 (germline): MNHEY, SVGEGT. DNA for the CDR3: TGTGCCAGCAGTTACTCGCATCGTCAGCCCCAGCATTTT. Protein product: CASSYSHRQPQHF.

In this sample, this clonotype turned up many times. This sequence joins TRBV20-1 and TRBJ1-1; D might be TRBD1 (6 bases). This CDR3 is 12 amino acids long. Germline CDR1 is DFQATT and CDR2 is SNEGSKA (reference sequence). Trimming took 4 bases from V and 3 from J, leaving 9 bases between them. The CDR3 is CSAKDRYTEAFF. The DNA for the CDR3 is TGCAGTGCTAAGGACAGATACACTGAAGCTTTCTTT.

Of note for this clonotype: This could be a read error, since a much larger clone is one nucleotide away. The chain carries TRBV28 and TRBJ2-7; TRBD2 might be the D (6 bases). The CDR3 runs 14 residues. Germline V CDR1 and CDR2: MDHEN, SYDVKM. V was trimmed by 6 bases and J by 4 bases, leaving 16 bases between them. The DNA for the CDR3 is TGTGCCAGCAGGGGGCGGTGGGGGACTTACGAGCAGTACTTC. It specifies CASRGRWGTYEQYF.

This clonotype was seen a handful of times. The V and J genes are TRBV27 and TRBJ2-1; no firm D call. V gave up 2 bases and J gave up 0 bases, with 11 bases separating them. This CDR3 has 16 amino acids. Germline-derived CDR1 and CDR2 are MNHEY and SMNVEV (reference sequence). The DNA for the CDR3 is TGTGCCAGCAGTTTAGTCGGACCCCCCTCCTACAATGAGCAGTTCTTC. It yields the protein CASSLVGPPSYNEQFF.

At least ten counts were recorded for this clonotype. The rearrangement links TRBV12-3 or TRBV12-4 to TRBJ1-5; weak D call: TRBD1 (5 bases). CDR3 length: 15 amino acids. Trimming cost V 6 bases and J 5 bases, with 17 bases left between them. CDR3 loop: CASSVRTGGYQPQHF. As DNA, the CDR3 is TGTGCCAGCAGCGTTAGAACAGGAGGCTATCAGCCCCAGCATTTT.

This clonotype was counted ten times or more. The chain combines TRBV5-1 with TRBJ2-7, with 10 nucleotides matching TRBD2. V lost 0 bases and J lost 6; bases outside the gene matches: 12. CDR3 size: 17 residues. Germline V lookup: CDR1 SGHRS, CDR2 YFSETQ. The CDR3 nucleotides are TGCGCCAGCAGCTTGGAGGGCCTAGCGGGAGATAGTCGCGAGCAGTACTTC. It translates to CASSLEGLAGDSREQYF.

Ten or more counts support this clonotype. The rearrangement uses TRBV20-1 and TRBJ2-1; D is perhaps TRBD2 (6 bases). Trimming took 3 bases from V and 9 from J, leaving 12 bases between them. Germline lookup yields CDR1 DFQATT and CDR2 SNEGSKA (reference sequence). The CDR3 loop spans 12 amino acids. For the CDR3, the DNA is TGCAGTGCTAGGGAGGGTGGGAGTGAGCAGTTCTTC. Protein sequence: CSAREGGSEQFF.

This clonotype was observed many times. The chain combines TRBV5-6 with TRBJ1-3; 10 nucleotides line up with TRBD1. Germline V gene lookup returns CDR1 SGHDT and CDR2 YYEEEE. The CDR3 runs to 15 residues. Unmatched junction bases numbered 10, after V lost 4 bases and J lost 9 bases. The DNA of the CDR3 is TGTGCCAGCAGCCGCGCCGGGACAGGGGAAGGCACCATATATTTT. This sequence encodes CASSRAGTGEGTIYF.

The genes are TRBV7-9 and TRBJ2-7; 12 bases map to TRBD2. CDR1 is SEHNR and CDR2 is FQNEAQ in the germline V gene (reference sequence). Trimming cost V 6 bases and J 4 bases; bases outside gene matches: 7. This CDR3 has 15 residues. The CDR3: CASSNGLAGLYEQYF. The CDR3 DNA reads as TGTGCCAGCAGTAATGGACTAGCGGGACTGTACGAGCAGTACTTC.

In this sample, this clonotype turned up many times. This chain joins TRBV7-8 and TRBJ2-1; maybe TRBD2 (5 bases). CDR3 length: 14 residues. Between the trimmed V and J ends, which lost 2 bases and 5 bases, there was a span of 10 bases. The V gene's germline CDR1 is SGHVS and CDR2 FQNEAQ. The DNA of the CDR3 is TGTGCCAGCAGCTTATCTAGCTCGCACAATGAGCAGTTCTTC. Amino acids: CASSLSSSHNEQFF.